One sample yielded the 14 T cell receptor beta chains listed below, sequenced in a study of blood T cells in healthy people across ages. A second PCR, run for roughly 7 to 11 cycles, used a sample-barcoded 5' primer plus a J-beta primer mix. One entry per CDR3 protein results from TCRdb running MiXCR on the 5' RACE reads. The table shows 650,000 to 800,000 distinct CDR3 sequences, with more than 40% occurring only once. Material for sequencing was blood. The receptor set was obtained from a man in his 60s in good health.

The rearrangement links TRBV14 to TRBJ2-7; TRBD1 aligns across 8 bases. CDR3 size: 15 residues. V dropped 5 bases and J dropped 4; count of bases not matched to a gene: 10. Germline V gene data show CDR1 as SGHDN and CDR2 as FVKESK. CDR3 nucleotide sequence: TGTGCCAGCAGCGGGCGACAGGGGTTCCGTTACGAGCAGTACTTC. This translates into CASSGRQGFRYEQYF. The whole variable domain, filled in from reference TRBV14 and TRBJ2-7, reads EAGVTQFPSHSVIEKGQTVTLRCDPISGHDNLYWYRRVMGKEIKFLLHFVKESKQDESGMPNNRFLAERTGGTYSTLKVQPAELEDSGVYFCASSGRQGFRYEQYFGPGTRLTVT.

There are many counts of this clonotype. The chain employs TRBV15 and TRBJ2-5, with 12 bases fitting TRBD2. Germline V lookup: CDR1 LNHNV, CDR2 YYDKDF (reference sequence). V lost 4 bases and J lost 5; bases outside the gene matches: 5. CDR3 size: 15 residues. CDR3 sequence (DNA): TGTGCCACCAGCAAACTAGCGGGGGGTCGGGAGACCCAGTACTTC. It yields the protein CATSKLAGGRETQYF.

This chain joins TRBV15 and TRBJ2-2; tentative D call: TRBD2 (5 bases). Germline-derived CDR1 and CDR2 are LNHNV and YYDKDF (reference sequence). There are 13 residues in the CDR3. Between the trimmed V and J ends, which lost 2 bases and 8 bases, there was a span of 9 bases. The CDR3 loop reads CATSRQLGGELFF. CDR3 sequence (DNA): TGTGCCACCAGCAGACAACTAGGGGGGGAGCTGTTTTTT. Drawing the rest from reference TRBV15 and TRBJ2-2, the complete variable domain is DAMVIQNPRYQVTQFGKPVTLSCSQTLNHNVMYWYQQKSSQAPKLLFHYYDKDFNNEADTPDNFQSRRPNTSFCFLDIRSPGLGDTAMYLCATSRQLGGELFFGEGSRLTVL.

This clonotype was detected a few times. The J gene is TRBJ2-1, the V gene TRBV13; 9 bases are shared with TRBD1. Germline lookup yields CDR1 PRHDT and CDR2 FYEKMQ (reference sequence). The V and J ends lost 4 bases and 10 bases, in that order; junction bases with no gene match: 11. This CDR3 has 15 residues. CDR3 region: CASSYRTGDPGEQFF. The DNA for the CDR3 is TGTGCCAGCAGCTATCGGACAGGGGATCCGGGGGAGCAGTTCTTC.

The chain uses TRBV12-3 or TRBV12-4 and TRBJ1-1, with TRBD1 matching over 10 bases. The CDR3 extends over 15 amino acids. J lost 1 base, V lost 3 bases, and 2 bases had no gene match. This chain's CDR3 is CASSLTGGQNTEAFF. DNA of the CDR3: TGTGCCAGCAGTTTGACAGGGGGCCAGAACACTGAAGCTTTCTTT.

This clonotype was seen only a few times. The genes are TRBV4-1 and TRBJ2-1; 9 nucleotides match TRBD2. CDR3 length: 16 amino acids. The trim removed 2 bases at V and 6 bases at J, leaving 8 bases unmatched. Per germline, CDR1 MGHRA and CDR2 YSYEKL. The DNA for the CDR3 is TGCGCCAGCAGCCAATCACCGGGACTAGCCACCAATGAGCAGTTCTTC. Translation: CASSQSPGLATNEQFF.

This clonotype has ten or more counts. The rearrangement uses TRBV6-6 and TRBJ2-4, with 11 bases lining up with TRBD1. CDR1 MNHNY and CDR2 SVGAGI come from the germline V gene (reference sequence). V was clipped by 8 bases and J by 8 bases; unmatched bases: 2. The CDR3 consists of 12 residues. CDR3 DNA: TGTGCCAGCGGGACAGGGGGAGACATTCAGTACTTC. As protein: CASGTGGDIQYF.

There are a few counts of this clonotype. The rearrangement joins TRBV20-1 to TRBJ2-5, with D perhaps TRBD1 (5 bases). With 5 bases removed from V and 3 bases from J, the gap between germline ends came to 7 bases. The CDR3 is 11 amino acids. Germline CDR1 reads DFQATT; CDR2 reads SNEGSKA (reference sequence). The CDR3 is CSAPREETQYF. CDR3 sequence (DNA): TGCAGTGCTCCCAGGGAAGAGACCCAGTACTTC.

Only a few counts were recorded for this clonotype. J is TRBJ2-5 and V is TRBV7-2; D is possibly TRBD2 (6 bases). In germline, CDR1 is SGHTA, CDR2 FQGNSA. The V gene lost 7 bases and the J gene lost 3 bases, with 18 bases spanning the gap. The CDR3 runs 15 residues. The CDR3 DNA reads as TGTGCCAGCACCCTTTTCGGGGGAAAGGAAGAGACCCAGTACTTC. Protein: CASTLFGGKEETQYF.

Details on this clonotype: At one of its ends the junction is not consistent with the germline gene, which may arise from a read error. CDR3 sequence reads: CTISELLTILAGDQETQYF. In DNA, the CDR3 is TGTACCATCAGTGAGCTTCTAACTATCTTGGCGGGCGATCAAGAGACCCAGTACTTC. The rearrangement joins TRBV10-3 to TRBJ2-4; tentatively, D is TRBD2 (5 bases). The closer fit of TRBJ2-5 to the DNA end suggests the J call may be wrong. CDR1 is ENHRY, CDR2 SYGVKD, per germline. The CDR3 spans 19 residues.

This chain links TRBV19 with TRBJ1-1; D is ambiguous. The germline V gene has CDR1 LNHDA and CDR2 SQIVND (reference sequence). V lost 4 bases, J lost 6 bases, and 18 bases lay in between. This CDR3 comprises 15 residues. The chain's CDR3 is CASSRTRNGVPEAFF. Here the CDR3 DNA reads TGTGCCAGTAGTAGAACACGGAACGGGGTACCTGAAGCTTTCTTT.

V and J are TRBV6-2 or TRBV6-3 and TRBJ2-7; 13 bases match TRBD2. The end of the DNA is better explained by TRBJ2-5, so the J call may be wrong. The CDR3 totals 16 residues. Germline loops: CDR1 MNHEY, CDR2 SVGEGT. The CDR3 region has the DNA TGTGCCAGCGCGGGACTAGCGGGACCGTACCAAGAGACCCAGTACTTC. Translating gives CASAGLAGPYQETQYF.

The V and J genes are TRBV20-1 and TRBJ1-1, with D perhaps matching TRBD1 (6 bases). The CDR3 is 14 residues long. CDR1 is DFQATT and CDR2 is SNEGSKA in the germline V gene (reference sequence). The V end lost 0 bases, the J end lost 5 bases, and 13 bases lay between the germline ends. The CDR3 DNA sequence: TGCAGTGCTAGAGATCCCCAGGGGAGGACTGAAGCTTTCTTT. Its translation is CSARDPQGRTEAFF.

This clonotype was seen only a few times. The DNA for the CDR3 is TGTGCCAGCAGCTCAATGACAGGGGGTTACAATGAGCAGTTCTTC. This gives the protein CASSSMTGGYNEQFF. The rearrangement joins TRBV7-3 to TRBJ2-1, with 9 bases aligning to TRBD1. Germline V lookup: CDR1 SGHTA, CDR2 FQGTGA. CDR3 length: 15 amino acids. V lost 4 bases and J lost 4; bases outside the gene matches: 5.